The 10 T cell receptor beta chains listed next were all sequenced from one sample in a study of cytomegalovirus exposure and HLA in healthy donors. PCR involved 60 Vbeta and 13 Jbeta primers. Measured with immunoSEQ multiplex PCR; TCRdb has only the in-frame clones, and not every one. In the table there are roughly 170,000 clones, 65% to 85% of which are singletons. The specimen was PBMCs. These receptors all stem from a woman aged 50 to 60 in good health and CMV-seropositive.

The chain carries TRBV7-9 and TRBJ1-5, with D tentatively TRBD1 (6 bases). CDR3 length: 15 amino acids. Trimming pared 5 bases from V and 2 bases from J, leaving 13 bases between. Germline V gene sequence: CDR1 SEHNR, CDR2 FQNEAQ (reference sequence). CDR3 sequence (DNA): TGTGCCAGCAGCGCCACAGGGAAGGGCAATCAGCCCCAGCATTTT. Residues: CASSATGKGNQPQHF.

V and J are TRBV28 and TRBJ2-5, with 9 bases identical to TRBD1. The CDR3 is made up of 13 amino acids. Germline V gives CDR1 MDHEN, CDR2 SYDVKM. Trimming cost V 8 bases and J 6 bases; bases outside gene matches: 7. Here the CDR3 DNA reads TGTGCCAGCTTACGGACAGGGGTCCAGACCCAGTACTTC. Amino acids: CASLRTGVQTQYF.

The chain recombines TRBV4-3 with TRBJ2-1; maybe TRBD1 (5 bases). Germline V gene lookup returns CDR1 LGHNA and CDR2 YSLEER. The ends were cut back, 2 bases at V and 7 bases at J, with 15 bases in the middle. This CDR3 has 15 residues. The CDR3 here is CASSQSFIAGNEQFF. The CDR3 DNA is TGCGCCAGCAGCCAATCTTTCATAGCAGGGAATGAGCAGTTCTTC.

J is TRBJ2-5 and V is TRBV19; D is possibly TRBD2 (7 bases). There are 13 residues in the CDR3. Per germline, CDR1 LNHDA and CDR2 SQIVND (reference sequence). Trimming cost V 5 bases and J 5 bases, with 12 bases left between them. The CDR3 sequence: CASSWGGRETQYF. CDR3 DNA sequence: TGTGCCAGTAGTTGGGGGGGGCGTGAGACCCAGTACTTC.

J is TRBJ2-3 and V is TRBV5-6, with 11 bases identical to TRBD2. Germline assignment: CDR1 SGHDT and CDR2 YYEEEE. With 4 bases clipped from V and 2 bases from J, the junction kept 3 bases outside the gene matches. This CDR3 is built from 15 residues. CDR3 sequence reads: CASSPGLAVTDTQYF. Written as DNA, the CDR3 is TGTGCCAGCAGCCCGGGACTAGCGGTCACAGATACGCAGTATTTT. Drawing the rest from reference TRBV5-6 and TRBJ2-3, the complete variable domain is DAGVTQSPTHLIKTRGQQVTLRCSPKSGHDTVSWYQQALGQGPQFIFQYYEEEERQRGNFPDRFSGHQFPNYSSELNVNALLLGDSALYLCASSPGLAVTDTQYFGPGTRLTVL.

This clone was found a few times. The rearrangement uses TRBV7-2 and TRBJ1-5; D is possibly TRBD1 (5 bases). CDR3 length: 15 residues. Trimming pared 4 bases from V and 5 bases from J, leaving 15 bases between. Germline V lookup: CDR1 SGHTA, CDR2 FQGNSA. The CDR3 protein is CASSWTFGGDQPQHF. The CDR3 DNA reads TGTGCCAGCAGCTGGACCTTCGGGGGGGATCAGCCCCAGCATTTT.

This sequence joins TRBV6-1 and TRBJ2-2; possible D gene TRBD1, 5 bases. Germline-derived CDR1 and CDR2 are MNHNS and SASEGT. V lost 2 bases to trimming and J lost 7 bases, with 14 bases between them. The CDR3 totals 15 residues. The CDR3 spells CASSEIQGPGGELFF. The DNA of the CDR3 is TGTGCCAGCAGTGAAATTCAGGGTCCGGGCGGGGAGCTGTTTTTT.

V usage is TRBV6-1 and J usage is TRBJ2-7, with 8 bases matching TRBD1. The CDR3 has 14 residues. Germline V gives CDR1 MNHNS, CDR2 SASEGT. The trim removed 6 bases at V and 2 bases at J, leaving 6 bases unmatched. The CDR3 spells CASRGQVNAYEQYF. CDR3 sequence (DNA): TGTGCCAGCAGGGGACAGGTAAATGCCTACGAGCAGTACTTC.

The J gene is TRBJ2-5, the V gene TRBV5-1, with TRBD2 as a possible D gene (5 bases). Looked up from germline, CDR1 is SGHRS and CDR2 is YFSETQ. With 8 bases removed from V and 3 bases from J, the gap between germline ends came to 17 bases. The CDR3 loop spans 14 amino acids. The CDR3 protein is CASSRNAGEETQYF. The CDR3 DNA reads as TGCGCCAGTTCGCGCAACGCCGGGGAAGAGACCCAGTACTTC. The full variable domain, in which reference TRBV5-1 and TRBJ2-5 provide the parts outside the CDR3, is KAGVTQTPRYLIKTRGQQVTLSCSPISGHRSVSWYQQTPGQGLQFLFEYFSETQRNKGNFPGRFSGRQFSNSRSEMNVSTLELGDSALYLCASSRNAGEETQYFGPGTRLLVL.

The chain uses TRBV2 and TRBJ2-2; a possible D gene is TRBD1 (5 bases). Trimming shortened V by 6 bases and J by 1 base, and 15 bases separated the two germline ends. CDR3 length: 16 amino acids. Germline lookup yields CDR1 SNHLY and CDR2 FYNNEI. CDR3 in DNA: TGTGCCAGCAGCTTCAGGGTACCCAGGAACACCGGGGAGCTGTTTTTT. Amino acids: CASSFRVPRNTGELFF.